This TCR beta chain derives from a study of PD-1 blockade in classical Hodgkin lymphoma. Study-wide results and limits: Repertoire differences lack defined causes, possibly disease activity or prior therapy. A reduction in baseline TCR diversity was reportedly seen in newly diagnosed patients relative to healthy donors. By C4D1 there was a significant rise in CD4+ TCR diversity but not in CD8+ TCR diversity.

All patients relapsed after autologous stem cell transplantation, and brentuximab vedotin exposure varied. CDR3 length: 16 amino acids. Germline V gene sequence: CDR1 SEHNR, CDR2 FQNEAQ (reference sequence). V was shortened by 1 base and J by 0 bases, with 7 bases between the two germline ends. Profiled with immunoSEQ multiplex PCR; TCRdb holds only in-frame clones, not every one. The data contain some 84,000 clones, 89% of them singletons. Note on this clone: Its antigen is not identified.

The chain is built from TRBV7-9 and TRBJ2-6; D might be TRBD2 (5 bases). This clonotype was sampled from a human donor with classical Hodgkin lymphoma. The sample in question was peripheral blood mononuclear cells (PBMCs), obtained at baseline. The CDR3 is CASSLVRDSGANVLTF. The CDR3 coding sequence is TGTGCCAGCAGCTTAGTTCGGGACTCTGGGGCCAACGTCCTGACTTTC.